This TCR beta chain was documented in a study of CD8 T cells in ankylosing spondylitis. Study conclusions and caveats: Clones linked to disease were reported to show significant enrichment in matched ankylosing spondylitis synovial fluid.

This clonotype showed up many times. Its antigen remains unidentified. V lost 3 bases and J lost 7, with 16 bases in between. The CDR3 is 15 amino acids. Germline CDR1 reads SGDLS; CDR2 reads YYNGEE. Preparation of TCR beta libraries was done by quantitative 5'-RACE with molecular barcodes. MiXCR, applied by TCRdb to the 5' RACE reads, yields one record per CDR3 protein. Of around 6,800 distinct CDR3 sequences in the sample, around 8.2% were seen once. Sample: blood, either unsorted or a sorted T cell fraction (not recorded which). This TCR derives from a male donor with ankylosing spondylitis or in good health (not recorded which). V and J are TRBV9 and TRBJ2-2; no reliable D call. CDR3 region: CASSALGPPVGELFF. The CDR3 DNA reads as TGTGCCAGCAGCGCCCTCGGACCCCCCGTCGGGGAGCTGTTTTTT. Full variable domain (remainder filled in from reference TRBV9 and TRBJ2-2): DSGVTQTPKHLITATGQRVTLRCSPRSGDLSVYWYQQSLDQGLQFLIQYYNGEERAKGNILERFSAQQFPDLHSELNLSSLELGDSALYFCASSALGPPVGELFFGEGSRLTVL.